This T cell receptor (beta chain) was documented in a study of T cell responses to AZD1222 COVID-19 vaccine. The data were produced by immunoSEQ multiplex PCR, yet TCRdb's version contains in-frame clones alone and is incomplete. Of fewer than 200,000 clones in the sample, about 89% are singletons; the top ten hold 1.5% to 2%. The sequence derives from an adult in good health. The sample here was peripheral blood, taken on day 0 of AZD1222 vaccination.

The CDR3 reads CASSPVLGTGSYNEQFF. The CDR3 DNA reads as TGTGCCAGCAGCCCGGTTTTAGGGACAGGATCATACAATGAGCAGTTCTTC. The chain couples TRBV7-2 to TRBJ2-1; 8 nucleotides agree with TRBD1. Germline CDR1 reads SGHTA; CDR2 reads FQGNSA. The J segment lost 4 bases and the V segment lost 5 bases, leaving 13 bases of the junction unmatched. The CDR3 sequence is 17 residues long.